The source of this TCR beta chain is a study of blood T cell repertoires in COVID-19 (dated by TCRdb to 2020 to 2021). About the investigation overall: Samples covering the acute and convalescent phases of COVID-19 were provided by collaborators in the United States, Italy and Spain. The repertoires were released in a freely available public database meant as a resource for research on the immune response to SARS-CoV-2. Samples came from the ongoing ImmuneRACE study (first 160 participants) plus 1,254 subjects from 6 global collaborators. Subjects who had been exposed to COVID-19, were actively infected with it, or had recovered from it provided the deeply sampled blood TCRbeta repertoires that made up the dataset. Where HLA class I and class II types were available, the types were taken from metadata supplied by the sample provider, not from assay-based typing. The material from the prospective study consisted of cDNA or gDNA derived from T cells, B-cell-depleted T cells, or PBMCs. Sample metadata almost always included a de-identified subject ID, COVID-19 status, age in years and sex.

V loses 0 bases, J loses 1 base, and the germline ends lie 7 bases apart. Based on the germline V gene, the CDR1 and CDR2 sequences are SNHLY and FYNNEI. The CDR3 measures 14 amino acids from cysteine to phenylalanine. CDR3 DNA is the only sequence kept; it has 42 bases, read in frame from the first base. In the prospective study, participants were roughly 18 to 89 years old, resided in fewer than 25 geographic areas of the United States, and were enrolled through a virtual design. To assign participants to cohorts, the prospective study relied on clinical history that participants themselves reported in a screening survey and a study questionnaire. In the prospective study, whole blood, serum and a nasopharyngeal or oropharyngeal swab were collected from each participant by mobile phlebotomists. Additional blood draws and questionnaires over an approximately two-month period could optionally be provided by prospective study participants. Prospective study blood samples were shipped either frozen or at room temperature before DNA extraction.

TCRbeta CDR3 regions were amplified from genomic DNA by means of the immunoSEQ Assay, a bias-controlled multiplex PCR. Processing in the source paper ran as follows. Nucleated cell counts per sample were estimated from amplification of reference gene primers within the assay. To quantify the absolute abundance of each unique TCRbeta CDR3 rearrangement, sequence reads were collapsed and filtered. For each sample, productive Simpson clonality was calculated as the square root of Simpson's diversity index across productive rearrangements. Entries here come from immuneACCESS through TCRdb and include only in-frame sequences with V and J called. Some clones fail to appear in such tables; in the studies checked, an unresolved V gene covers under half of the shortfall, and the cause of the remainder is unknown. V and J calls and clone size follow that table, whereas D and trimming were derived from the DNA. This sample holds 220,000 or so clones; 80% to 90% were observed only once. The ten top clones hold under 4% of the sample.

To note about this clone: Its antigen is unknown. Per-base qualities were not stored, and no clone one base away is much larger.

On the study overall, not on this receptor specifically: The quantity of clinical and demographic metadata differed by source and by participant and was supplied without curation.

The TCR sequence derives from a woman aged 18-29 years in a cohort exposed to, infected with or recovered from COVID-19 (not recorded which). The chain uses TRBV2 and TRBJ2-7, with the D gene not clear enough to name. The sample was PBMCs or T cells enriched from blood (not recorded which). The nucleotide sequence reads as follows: TGTGCCAGCAGTGAAGCGGCCCATTCCTACGAGCAGTACTTC. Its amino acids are CASSEAAHSYEQYF.